The 32 T cell receptor beta chains presented below share a single source sample, sequenced in a study of CD8 T cells in ankylosing spondylitis. TCRdb reanalysed the 5' RACE reads using MiXCR and keeps one entry per CDR3 protein. The sample has under 950,000 distinct CDR3 sequences; 15% to 20% are singletons. Study-wide points: In ankylosing spondylitis blood, a motif of seven to nine highly homologous TCR beta variants appeared characteristic.

Their specific antigens are unknown. Sample: blood, either unsorted or a sorted T cell fraction (not recorded which). The origin of the receptors is a male donor with ankylosing spondylitis.

The rearrangement joins TRBV7-2 to TRBJ2-7; D ambiguous. Trimming shortened V by 5 bases and J by 2 bases, and 13 bases separated the two germline ends. The CDR3 spans 14 residues. Germline values: CDR1 SGHTA, CDR2 FQGNSA. CDR3 sequence: CASSPSQPPYEQYF. The CDR3 DNA is TGTGCCAGCAGCCCCTCCCAACCCCCCTACGAGCAGTACTTC.

This chain links TRBV6-5 with TRBJ2-3; possible D gene TRBD1, 6 bases. The V gene lost 2 bases and the J gene lost 1 base, with 10 bases spanning the gap. CDR1 and CDR2 from the germline V gene are MNHEY and SVGAGI. This CDR3 is built from 15 residues. The CDR3 spells CASSYVQGGTDTQYF. DNA for the CDR3: TGTGCCAGCAGTTACGTACAGGGAGGCACAGATACGCAGTATTTT.

The rearrangement links TRBV7-6 to TRBJ2-3; either TRBD1 or TRBD2 may supply D (5 bases each). The germline V gene encodes CDR1 SGHVS and CDR2 FNYEAQ. This CDR3 is built from 14 residues. V was trimmed by 6 bases and J by 2 bases, leaving 12 bases between them. CDR3 coding DNA: TGTGCCAGCAGTGGAAGAGGGGTCACAGATACGCAGTATTTT. This sequence encodes CASSGRGVTDTQYF.

The genes are TRBV2 and TRBJ1-5; the match to TRBD1 covers 7 bases. The CDR3 runs 14 residues. V gave up 4 bases and J gave up 2 bases; unmatched junction bases: 2. The germline V gene has CDR1 SNHLY and CDR2 FYNNEI. The CDR3 DNA sequence: TGTGCCAGCAGTGTTGACAGGGGCAATCAGCCCCAGCATTTT. Its translation: CASSVDRGNQPQHF.

This clonotype was picked up a small number of times. The chain recombines TRBV12-3 or TRBV12-4 with TRBJ1-1; D possibly corresponds to TRBD1 (5 bases). V was clipped by 8 bases and J by 1 base, with 14 bases between them. The CDR3 is 14 residues long. The CDR3 is CASEKGVRNTEAFF. The CDR3 DNA reads as TGTGCCAGCGAGAAAGGGGTGAGGAACACTGAAGCTTTCTTT.

The V call is TRBV7-2, the J call TRBJ2-1; D call uncertain. V shed 6 bases and J shed 1 base, with 13 bases lying between them. Germline V CDR1 and CDR2: SGHTA, FQGNSA. This CDR3 has 15 residues. The CDR3 DNA follows: TGTGCCAGCAGTAATACAATGGAATCCTACAATGAGCAGTTCTTC. It encodes CASSNTMESYNEQFF.

Here the CDR3 reads CASTRGGGYNEQFF. The CDR3 DNA reads TGTGCCAGCACCCGCGGCGGGGGCTACAATGAGCAGTTCTTC. The chain links TRBV27 to TRBJ2-1; 7 nucleotides match TRBD2. V was clipped by 7 bases and J by 3 bases; unmatched bases: 6. Germline assignment: CDR1 MNHEY and CDR2 SMNVEV (reference sequence). The CDR3 loop spans 14 amino acids.

The chain employs TRBV14 and TRBJ1-1; no clear D gene. The CDR3 is 11 residues long. Trimming took off 5 bases at V and 3 bases at J, with 4 bases between the two ends. Germline lookup yields CDR1 SGHDN and CDR2 FVKESK. The CDR3 coding sequence is TGTGCCAGCAGCGCCTACACTGAAGCTTTCTTT. It encodes CASSAYTEAFF.

The J gene is TRBJ2-3, the V gene TRBV7-9; D might be TRBD2 (5 bases). V lost 1 base and J lost 6, with 11 bases in between. The germline V gene has CDR1 SEHNR and CDR2 FQNEAQ (reference sequence). The CDR3 has 14 residues. Here the CDR3 DNA reads TGTGCCAGCAGCTTAGTTCTCGGGGTGGATACGCAGTATTTT. Its translation is CASSLVLGVDTQYF.

The chain joins TRBV9 to TRBJ2-5; D is unclear. Trimming stripped 0 bases from V and 1 base from J, with 10 bases between. Germline V CDR1 and CDR2: SGDLS, YYNGEE. The CDR3 has 15 residues. The CDR3 region has the DNA TGTGCCAGCAGCGTAGATGGGAACCCCCAAGAGACCCAGTACTTC. It specifies CASSVDGNPQETQYF.

This clonotype was counted a few times. CDR3 sequence: CASSAVYGTVQETQYF. CDR3 DNA sequence: TGCGCCAGCAGCGCCGTATATGGGACAGTCCAAGAGACCCAGTACTTC. This chain joins TRBV5-1 and TRBJ2-5; 7 bases line up with TRBD1. The junction had 10 bases not matched to a gene; V was cut back by 4 bases and J by 1 base. Germline CDR1 reads SGHRS; CDR2 reads YFSETQ. This CDR3 spans 16 amino acids.

This clonotype showed up just a few times. The J gene is TRBJ2-1, the V gene TRBV5-4, with 10 positions matching TRBD2. Trimming took 0 bases from V and 6 from J; bases not matched to a gene: 9. CDR3 size: 17 residues. Germline V gene lookup returns CDR1 SGHNT and CDR2 YYREEE (reference sequence). CDR3 sequence reads: CASSLEKLAGVGNEQFF. CDR3 DNA: TGTGCCAGCAGCTTGGAAAAGCTAGCGGGAGTTGGCAATGAGCAGTTCTTC.

In regard to this clonotype: Compared with germline, one end of the junction differs, possibly owing to a read error. V usage is TRBV7-9 and J usage is TRBJ2-5; TRBD1 matches at 7 bases. This CDR3 is built from 14 residues. The germline gives CDR1 SEHNR, CDR2 FQNEAQ (reference sequence). This chain's CDR3 is CASSSTNTGEIQYF. Written as DNA, the CDR3 is TGTGCCAGCAGCTCAACAAATACAGGGGAGATCCAGTACTTC.

This clonotype occurred a few times. The chain employs TRBV4-2 and TRBJ1-2; 7 positions match TRBD1. Per the germline V gene, CDR1 is LGHNA and CDR2 is YNFKEQ. The CDR3 contains 17 residues. Trimming took 0 bases from V and 4 from J; bases not matched to a gene: 11. The CDR3 protein is CASSQDEEGQRTYGYTF. CDR3 bases: TGTGCCAGCAGCCAAGATGAGGAGGGACAGCGAACCTATGGCTACACCTTC.

A few counts support this clonotype. This chain connects TRBV7-2 to TRBJ2-7; 7 nucleotides agree with TRBD2. The junction had 6 bases not matched to a gene; V was cut back by 2 bases and J by 2 bases. The germline gives CDR1 SGHTA, CDR2 FQGNSA. The CDR3 totals 15 residues. The CDR3 coding sequence is TGTGCCAGCAGCTTATTGGCGGGAGAAACCTACGAGCAGTACTTC. This sequence encodes CASSLLAGETYEQYF.

The chain joins TRBV20-1 to TRBJ2-7; a possible D gene is TRBD2 (5 bases). The V and J ends lost 0 bases and 3 bases respectively, with 12 bases between them. Germline-derived CDR1 and CDR2 are DFQATT and SNEGSKA (reference sequence). This CDR3 has 14 residues. The CDR3 nucleotides are TGCAGTGCTAGAGATCTGAGGGCGGGCTACGAGCAGTACTTC. This translates into CSARDLRAGYEQYF.

The chain employs TRBV7-2 and TRBJ2-3, with unresolved D. Trimming removed 1 base at V and 4 bases at J, with 12 bases between. CDR3 length: 15 amino acids. Germline CDR1 SGHTA, CDR2 FQGNSA. In DNA, the CDR3 is TGTGCCAGCAGCTTAGACGGCCAAAGGTCAGATACGCAGTATTTT. Its protein product is CASSLDGQRSDTQYF.

In this sample, this clonotype turned up a few times. This CDR3 reads CASSGHSGRFYEQYF. The CDR3 nucleotides read TGCGCCAGCAGTGGTCACTCCGGGAGGTTTTACGAGCAGTACTTC. The chain has TRBV10-1 and TRBJ2-7, with 7 bases that match TRBD2. The CDR3 loop spans 15 amino acids. Germline-derived CDR1 and CDR2 are WNHNN and SYGVQD (reference sequence). Trimming took 4 bases from V and 4 from J; bases not matched to a gene: 10.

This clonotype occurred a few times. This sequence joins TRBV12-3 or TRBV12-4 and TRBJ2-1; D may be TRBD1 (6 bases). With 4 bases removed from V and 12 bases from J, the gap between germline ends came to 13 bases. The CDR3 is made up of 12 amino acids. The CDR3 sequence is CASSSPGESQFF. The CDR3 DNA sequence: TGTGCCAGCAGTTCCCCAGGGGAATCGCAGTTCTTC.

This clonotype has more than one count but fewer than ten. This CDR3 reads CSASGRHMGTDTQYF. Written as DNA, the CDR3 is TGCAGTGCTAGCGGGAGGCACATGGGCACAGATACGCAGTATTTT. This chain links TRBV20-1 with TRBJ2-3; 7 bases are a match to TRBD2. This CDR3 has 15 residues. Germline CDR1 reads DFQATT; CDR2 reads SNEGSKA (reference sequence). The V gene end was trimmed by 3 bases and the J gene end by 1 base; junction bases not matched to a gene: 7.

This clonotype was seen a handful of times. V is TRBV5-1 and J is TRBJ2-5; possible D gene TRBD1, 5 bases. The CDR3 sequence is 14 residues long. V lost 4 bases, J lost 2 bases, and 12 bases lay in between. Germline V gives CDR1 SGHRS, CDR2 YFSETQ. The DNA of the CDR3 is TGCGCCAGCAGCCCTGGGGCTACACAAGAGACCCAGTACTTC. It specifies CASSPGATQETQYF.

The chain employs TRBV29-1 and TRBJ1-2; 7 nucleotides match TRBD1. Germline V gene sequence: CDR1 SQVTM, CDR2 ANQGSEA. This CDR3 has 14 residues. The J segment lost 4 bases and the V segment lost 5 bases, leaving 10 bases of the junction unmatched. CDR3 region: CSVPQGGSSYGYTF. The DNA of the CDR3 is TGCAGCGTTCCCCAGGGGGGTTCCTCCTATGGCTACACCTTC.

This clonotype was found many times. V usage is TRBV12-3 or TRBV12-4 and J usage is TRBJ2-2; 8 bases map to TRBD2. After removal of 10 bases from V and 8 bases from J, the junction contained 12 bases not matched to a gene. CDR3 length: 14 amino acids. CDR3 region: CATALAEPAGELFF. CDR3 DNA: TGTGCCACCGCACTAGCGGAGCCGGCGGGGGAGCTGTTTTTT.

The chain carries TRBV7-6 and TRBJ1-3; tentatively, D is TRBD1 (6 bases). This CDR3 contains 15 residues. CDR1 and CDR2 (germline): SGHVS, FNYEAQ. Trimming pared 1 base from V and 2 bases from J, leaving 9 bases between. In DNA form, the CDR3 reads TGTGCCAGCAGCTTAGTGGCAGGGGCTGGAAACACCATATATTTT. It specifies CASSLVAGAGNTIYF.

The chain has TRBV9 and TRBJ2-2; D remains ambiguous. The CDR3 loop spans 13 amino acids. Germline-derived CDR1 and CDR2 are SGDLS and YYNGEE. Trimming pared 0 bases from V and 9 bases from J, leaving 9 bases between. This CDR3 reads CASSVELGRELFF. The CDR3 nucleotides read TGTGCCAGCAGCGTAGAACTTGGCCGGGAGCTGTTTTTT.

The rearrangement joins TRBV21-1 to TRBJ2-7; TRBD2 is the table's D call and was not checked against the DNA. TRBV21-1 is marked as a pseudogene. The CDR3 consists of 12 residues. The CDR3 nucleotides are TGTGCCAGCAGACAGACTAGCACCGAGCAGTACTTC. Amino acid sequence: CASRQTSTEQYF.

There are a few counts of this clonotype. The chain couples TRBV2 to TRBJ2-5, with D maybe TRBD2 (5 bases). Germline V gene data show CDR1 as SNHLY and CDR2 as FYNNEI. Deletions cut 8 bases from V and 5 bases from J, with 18 bases between. This CDR3 has 14 residues. The DNA for the CDR3 is TGTGCCAGCTTACGAAGCGAGGGAAGGGAGACCCAGTACTTC. Its translation is CASLRSEGRETQYF.

The J gene is TRBJ1-2, the V gene TRBV4-1, with a possible D match to TRBD1 (6 bases). The V end lost 0 bases, the J end lost 5 bases, and 16 bases lay between the germline ends. Germline-derived CDR1 and CDR2 are MGHRA and YSYEKL. This CDR3 spans 16 amino acids. CDR3 DNA: TGCGCCAGCAGCCAAGATCGAGCAGGGGAGGGGTATGGCTACACCTTC. Translating gives CASSQDRAGEGYGYTF.

V usage is TRBV5-5 and J usage is TRBJ2-5; weak D call: TRBD1 (6 bases). The CDR3 extends over 15 amino acids. The germline V gene has CDR1 SGHKS and CDR2 YYEKEE (reference sequence). V lost 3 bases and J lost 5, with 17 bases in between. In DNA, the CDR3 is TGTGCCAGCAGCTCTACGACAGGCCGAGCGGAGACCCAGTACTTC. Encoded protein: CASSSTTGRAETQYF. Variable domain in full (rest from reference TRBV5-5 and TRBJ2-5): DAGVTQSPTHLIKTRGQQVTLRCSPISGHKSVSWYQQVLGQGPQFIFQYYEKEERGRGNFPDRFSARQFPNYSSELNVNALLLGDSALYLCASSSTTGRAETQYFGPGTRLLVL.

In DNA form, the CDR3 reads TGCGCCAGCAGCCAAGAGTACCTCATTGACAGTTTCTACGGCTACACCTTC. Translated, it gives CASSQEYLIDSFYGYTF. The chain recombines TRBV4-1 with TRBJ1-2; tentative D call: TRBD1 (5 bases). Germline V gene sequence: CDR1 MGHRA, CDR2 YSYEKL. This CDR3 is built from 17 residues. V dropped 0 bases and J dropped 8 bases, with 22 bases sitting between them.

This chain connects TRBV28 to TRBJ2-1, with D perhaps TRBD2 (5 bases). V was cut by 5 bases and J by 1 base, with 9 bases left in between. The CDR3 length is 14 residues. The V gene's germline CDR1 is MDHEN and CDR2 SYDVKM. The CDR3 protein is CASSRRASYNEQFF. In nucleotides, the CDR3 is TGTGCCAGCAGTAGGCGGGCATCCTACAATGAGCAGTTCTTC.

J is TRBJ1-2 and V is TRBV30; D not certain. Trimming stripped 0 bases from V and 2 bases from J, with 10 bases between. Germline V gives CDR1 GTSNPN, CDR2 SVGIG (reference sequence). The CDR3 loop spans 14 amino acids. The chain's CDR3 is CAWSVKGRNYGYTF. The DNA of the CDR3 is TGTGCCTGGAGTGTGAAAGGACGGAACTATGGCTACACCTTC.